Shown below are 22 T cell receptor beta chains from a single sample sequenced in a study of OX40 agonist ivuxolimab in advanced cancers. Assay: immunoSEQ multiplex PCR; the TCRdb copy retains only in-frame clones and omits some. The table shows about 58,000 clones, with 70% to 90% occurring only once. Sequences were derived from CD4+ or CD8+ T cells sorted from blood, sampled in a trial of the OX40 agonist ivuxolimab. The receptors come from an adult with an advanced solid tumor such as melanoma, head and neck, liver or kidney cancer.

This chain links TRBV12-1 with TRBJ1-1. TRBV12-1 is a recognized pseudogene. The CDR3 is made up of 16 amino acids. CDR3 nucleotide sequence: TGTGCCAGCAGCCGGCGGGACGGCCCTATGAACACTGAAGCTTTCTTT. It codes for CASSRRDGPMNTEAFF.

The chain recombines TRBV27 with TRBJ2-4, with 10 bases matching TRBD1. The CDR3 contains 14 residues. The germline CDR1 and CDR2 sequences are MNHEY and SMNVEV (reference sequence). J was trimmed by 8 bases and V by 3 bases; bases with no gene match: 4. CDR3 DNA: TGTGCCAGCAGTTTTCGGGACAGGGGCCACATTCAGTACTTC. It is translated as CASSFRDRGHIQYF.

The CDR3 nucleotides are TGTGCCAGCAGCTTGTTCGTGATGGGGCCCAACAATGAGCAGTTCTTC. Translation gives CASSLFVMGPNNEQFF. The chain has TRBV5-5 and TRBJ2-1, with a possible D match to TRBD1 (5 bases). The V gene's germline CDR1 is SGHKS and CDR2 YYEKEE (reference sequence). V was shortened by 1 base and J by 5 bases, with 16 bases between the two germline ends. This CDR3 has 16 amino acids.

The chain has TRBV6-4 and TRBJ2-4; either TRBD1 or TRBD2 may fit D (5 bases each). The V gene's germline CDR1 is MRHNA and CDR2 SNTAGT. V lost 8 bases, J lost 0 bases, and 8 bases lay in between. The CDR3 contains 13 residues. CDR3 residues: CASRGLAKNIQYF. CDR3 DNA sequence: TGTGCCAGCCGGGGCCTAGCCAAAAACATTCAGTACTTC.

The rearrangement links TRBV7-8 to TRBJ2-7; no firm D call. This CDR3 has 14 residues. Germline V gives CDR1 SGHVS, CDR2 FQNEAQ. The germline V and J ends were trimmed by 5 bases and 4 bases, with 15 bases remaining between them. CDR3 residues: CASSPSFQSYEQYF. CDR3 DNA sequence: TGTGCCAGCAGCCCCTCGTTCCAGTCTTACGAGCAGTACTTC.

This clone is a singleton in its sample. This chain connects TRBV6-5 to TRBJ1-2; D gene uncertain. Trimming shortened V by 4 bases and J by 3 bases, and 15 bases separated the two germline ends. Germline-derived CDR1 and CDR2 are MNHEY and SVGAGI. The CDR3 covers 15 residues. The CDR3 nucleotides read TGTGCCAGCAGTTCCCCTAAGGTACTGGACTATGGCTACACCTTC. This gives the protein CASSSPKVLDYGYTF.

V gene TRBV15 combines with J gene TRBJ1-1; D ambiguous. This CDR3 region has 13 residues. The germline CDR1 and CDR2 sequences are LNHNV and YYDKDF (reference sequence). Trimming left V 0 bases short and J 7 bases short, with 9 bases between. The CDR3 reads CATSRDRTVEAFF. In nucleotides, the CDR3 is TGTGCCACCAGCAGAGATCGGACGGTTGAAGCTTTCTTT.

CDR3 DNA: TGTGCCAGCAGATCCCGGGGGTCGGGGAATACGCAGTATTTT. It yields the protein CASRSRGSGNTQYF. This chain links TRBV6-6 with TRBJ2-3, with D perhaps TRBD2 (6 bases). Germline CDR1 MNHNY, CDR2 SVGAGI (reference sequence). This CDR3 has 14 amino acids. V lost 6 bases, J lost 7 bases, and 17 bases lay in between.

V usage is TRBV6-6 and J usage is TRBJ2-7; 9 nucleotides match TRBD1. Germline V lookup: CDR1 MNHNY, CDR2 SVGAGI (reference sequence). The CDR3 contains 13 residues. Trimming cost V 5 bases and J 6 bases; bases outside gene matches: 5. The CDR3 DNA is TGTGCCAGCAGTAAAGGGACAGGGCGCGAGCAGTACTTC. It is translated as CASSKGTGREQYF.

This chain links TRBV10-3 with TRBJ2-3; 14 bases align to TRBD2. Germline loops: CDR1 ENHRY, CDR2 SYGVKD. This CDR3 is 15 amino acids long. Losses at the gene ends were 6 bases for V and 4 bases for J; bases not matched to a gene: 3. CDR3 protein: CAISLTSGGADTQYF. CDR3 in DNA: TGTGCCATCAGCCTGACTAGCGGGGGGGCAGATACGCAGTATTTT.

The CDR3 is CASTRDPNSPLHF. The CDR3 region has the DNA TGTGCCAGCACCCGGGACCCTAATTCACCCCTCCACTTT. This chain links TRBV11-3 with TRBJ1-6; D perhaps matches TRBD1 (5 bases). From germline, CDR1 is SGHNT and CDR2 YENEEA. Trimming took 7 bases from V and 6 from J, leaving 10 bases between them. The CDR3 has 13 amino acids.

In regard to this clone: The junction shows a germline mismatch at one end, possibly a read error. The sample carries other DNA sequences with the same CDR3. The chain employs TRBV29-1 and TRBJ2-7; no reliable D call. This CDR3 region has 14 residues. Germline values: CDR1 SQVTM, CDR2 ANQGSEA. This CDR3 is CSVAPGGGSYEQYF. The CDR3 coding sequence is TGCAGCGTCGCGCCGGGTGGCGGCTCCTACGAGCAATACTTC.

This chain joins TRBV6-1 and TRBJ1-6, with D uncertain. Germline CDR1 and CDR2: MNHNS and SASEGT. Trimming left V 8 bases short and J 9 bases short, with 14 bases between. The CDR3 is 13 residues long. The CDR3 sequence is CASLATPSSPLHF. The CDR3 nucleotides read TGTGCCAGCTTGGCGACACCCTCTTCACCCCTCCACTTT.

This clone has just a few counts. The chain links TRBV2 to TRBJ2-7; 7 bases agree with TRBD1. The trim removed 6 bases at V and 0 bases at J, leaving 5 bases unmatched. CDR3 length: 14 amino acids. Germline loops: CDR1 SNHLY, CDR2 FYNNEI. CDR3 nucleotides: TGTGCCAGCAGCACTGACAGGGACTCCTACGAGCAGTACTTC. The encoded protein is CASSTDRDSYEQYF.

The J gene is TRBJ2-1, the V gene TRBV2; D may match TRBD1 or TRBD2 (6 bases each). CDR3 length: 14 amino acids. The germline gives CDR1 SNHLY, CDR2 FYNNEI. V was pared by 7 bases and J by 0 bases, with 10 bases between. The CDR3 nucleotides read TGTGCCAGCAAGGGGGACTTCTCCTACAATGAGCAGTTCTTC. Translated, it gives CASKGDFSYNEQFF.

The rearrangement joins TRBV11-2 to TRBJ2-3; tentative D call: TRBD1 (5 bases). The CDR3 covers 15 residues. CDR1 and CDR2 (germline): SGHAT, FQNNGV. Trimming cost V 2 bases and J 4 bases, with 13 bases left between them. CDR3 sequence: CASSLSRANSDTQYF. The CDR3 DNA follows: TGTGCCAGCAGCTTATCCAGGGCCAACTCAGATACGCAGTATTTT.

The gene calls are TRBV7-9 and TRBJ2-7; 8 nucleotides match TRBD1. J lost 2 bases, V lost 5 bases, and 11 bases had no gene match. The CDR3 is 16 residues long. Germline CDR1 and CDR2: SEHNR and FQNEAQ (reference sequence). The CDR3 loop is CASSPLRGQGPYEQYF. In DNA form, the CDR3 reads TGTGCCAGCAGCCCGCTTCGAGGACAGGGTCCCTACGAGCAGTACTTC.

This rearrangement joins TRBV18 to TRBJ1-2, with 10 bases lining up with TRBD1. The CDR3 is made up of 15 amino acids. The V gene end was trimmed by 2 bases and the J gene end by 8 bases; junction bases not matched to a gene: 8. Germline loops: CDR1 KGHSH, CDR2 LQKENI. The CDR3 loop is CASSPSTGTGDGYTF. The CDR3 region has the DNA TGTGCCAGCTCACCATCGACTGGGACAGGGGACGGCTACACCTTC.

The chain recombines TRBV5-1 with TRBJ1-2; 9 nucleotides align to TRBD1. Germline CDR1 reads SGHRS; CDR2 reads YFSETQ. The V and J ends lost 4 bases and 4 bases, in that order; junction bases with no gene match: 8. The CDR3 sequence is 15 residues long. The CDR3 spells CASSPGQGLVYGYTF. The CDR3, as DNA: TGCGCCAGCAGCCCGGGACAGGGTCTTGTCTATGGCTACACCTTC.

The CDR3: CATRSPGQSTDTQYF. In DNA, the CDR3 is TGTGCCACCCGTAGTCCAGGACAGAGCACAGATACGCAGTATTTT. V usage is TRBV19 and J usage is TRBJ2-3; D is perhaps TRBD1 (6 bases). Germline V gene data show CDR1 as LNHDA and CDR2 as SQIVND (reference sequence). The CDR3 runs to 15 residues. V lost 10 bases to trimming and J lost 0 bases, with 17 bases between them.

This chain links TRBV28 with TRBJ1-6; TRBD1 agrees at 11 bases. Per the germline V gene, CDR1 is MDHEN and CDR2 is SYDVKM. J was trimmed by 8 bases and V by 5 bases; bases with no gene match: 14. This CDR3 has 18 amino acids. The CDR3 DNA is TGTGCCAGCAGTACCGGACAGGGGGCGTTGTTTGGGGATTCACCCCTCCACTTT. Protein product: CASSTGQGALFGDSPLHF.

This chain joins TRBV5-5 and TRBJ2-7; tentatively, D is TRBD2 (6 bases). The CDR3 runs 15 residues. In germline, CDR1 is SGHKS, CDR2 YYEKEE (reference sequence). V dropped 1 base and J dropped 2 bases, with 13 bases sitting between them. The CDR3 DNA follows: TGTGCCAGCAGCTTGCAACCCAGGGAGGCCTACGAGCAGTACTTC. This gives the protein CASSLQPREAYEQYF.